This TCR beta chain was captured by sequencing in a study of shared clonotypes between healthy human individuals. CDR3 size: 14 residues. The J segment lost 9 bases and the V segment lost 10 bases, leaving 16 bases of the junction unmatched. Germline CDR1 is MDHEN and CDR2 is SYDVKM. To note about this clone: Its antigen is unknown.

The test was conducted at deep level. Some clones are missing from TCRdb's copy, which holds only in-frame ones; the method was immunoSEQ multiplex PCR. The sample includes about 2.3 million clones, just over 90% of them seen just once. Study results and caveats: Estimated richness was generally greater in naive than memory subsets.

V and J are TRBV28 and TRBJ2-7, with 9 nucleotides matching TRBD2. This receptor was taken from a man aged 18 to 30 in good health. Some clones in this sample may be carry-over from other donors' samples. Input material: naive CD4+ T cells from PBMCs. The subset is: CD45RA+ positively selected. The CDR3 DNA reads TGTGCCACCAGAGGGGTCGGAGCGGGAGGCGTGCAGTACTTC. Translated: CATRGVGAGGVQYF.